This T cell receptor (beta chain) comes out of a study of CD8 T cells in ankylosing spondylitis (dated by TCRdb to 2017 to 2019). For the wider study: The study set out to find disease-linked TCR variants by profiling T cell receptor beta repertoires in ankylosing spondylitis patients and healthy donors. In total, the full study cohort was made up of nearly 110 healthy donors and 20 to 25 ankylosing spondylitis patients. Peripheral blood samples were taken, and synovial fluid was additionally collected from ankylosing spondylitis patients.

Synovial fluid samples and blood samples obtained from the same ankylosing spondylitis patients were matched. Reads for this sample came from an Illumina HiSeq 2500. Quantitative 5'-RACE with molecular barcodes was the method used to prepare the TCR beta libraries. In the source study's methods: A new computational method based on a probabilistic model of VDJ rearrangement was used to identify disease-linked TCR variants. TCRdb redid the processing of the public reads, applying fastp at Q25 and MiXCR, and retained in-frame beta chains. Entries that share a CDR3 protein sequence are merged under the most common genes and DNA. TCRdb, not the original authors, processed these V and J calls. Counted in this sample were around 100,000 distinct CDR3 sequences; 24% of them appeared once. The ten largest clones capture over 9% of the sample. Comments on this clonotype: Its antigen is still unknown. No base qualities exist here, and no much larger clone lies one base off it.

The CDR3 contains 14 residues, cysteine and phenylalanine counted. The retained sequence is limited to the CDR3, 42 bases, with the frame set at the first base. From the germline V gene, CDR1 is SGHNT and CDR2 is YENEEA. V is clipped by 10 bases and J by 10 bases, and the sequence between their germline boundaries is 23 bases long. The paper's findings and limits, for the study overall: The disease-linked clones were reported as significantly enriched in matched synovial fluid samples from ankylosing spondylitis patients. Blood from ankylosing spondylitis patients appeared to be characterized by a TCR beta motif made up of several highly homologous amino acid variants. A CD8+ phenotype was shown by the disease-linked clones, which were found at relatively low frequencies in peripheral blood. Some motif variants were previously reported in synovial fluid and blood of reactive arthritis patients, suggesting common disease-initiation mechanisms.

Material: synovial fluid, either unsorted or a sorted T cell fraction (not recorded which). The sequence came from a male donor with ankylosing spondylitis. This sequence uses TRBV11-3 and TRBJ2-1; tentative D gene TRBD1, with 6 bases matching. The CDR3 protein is CATSRGYGADEQFF. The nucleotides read TGTGCCACCTCTAGGGGGTACGGAGCGGACGAGCAGTTCTTC.